This TCR beta chain stems from a study of identical twins (dated by TCRdb to about 2016). Background for the entire study: TCR alpha and beta repertoires from monozygotic twins, unrelated adults of various ages and cord blood were deep-sequenced to test whether fetal clonotypes persist. Replicate twin experiments were performed at different times using different library preparation protocols to rule out contamination. Study-wide findings and limitations: Abundant cord blood beta clonotypes had fewer insertions, young adult naive repertoires showed a similar but weaker trend, and memory repertoires showed no such trend. Out-of-frame TCR alpha sharing in monozygotic twins was systematically underestimated by recombination models, whereas sharing between unrelated individuals was in agreement with the recombination models. Invariant T cells such as MAIT and iNKT could partly confound zero-insertion analyses, although diverse VJ usage argued against such confounding for most clonotypes. In beta out-of-frame sequences, excess twin sharing was weaker, because having fewer shared sequences lowered the signal-to-noise ratio. Because the same donors could not be followed over many years, the conclusions depended on cross-sectional statistical analysis. Out-of-frame TCR alpha sequences shared between twins showed an excess of low generation-probability sequences compared with coincidental sharing between unrelated individuals.

Library preparation was by 5' RACE. Sequencing was carried out with an Illumina HiSeq 2000. Template switching introduced a universal primer binding site; the final cDNA contained a unique molecular identifier, enabling accurate counting of TCR cDNA molecules. Specific primers in the conserved constant-segment region were used to synthesize first-strand cDNA for TCR alpha and beta chains. To control for contamination, each cDNA library was double barcoded with a SMART-Mk sample barcode plus Illumina barcodes. TruSeq adapter sequences and Illumina sample barcodes were added in two successive PCR steps. Sequencing of the TCR alpha and beta cDNA libraries was done on the Illumina HiSeq platform using custom primers. As for the authors' bioinformatics: MiGEC was used to process raw reads and extract unique molecular identifiers, and MiXCR was used to find CDR3 positions. Recombination models were inferred per individual with the repgenHMM and IGoR tools using an EM algorithm. Shared clonotypes were analyzed with the tcR package in R, and sharing was normalized by the product of cloneset sizes. To study raw recombination free of thymic and clonal selection effects, out-of-frame nonproductive sequences were analyzed. In TCRdb, the public reads were trimmed at Q25 with fastp and aligned with MiXCR, with productive beta chains retained. CDR3 protein sequences are deduplicated, and each keeps its most common genes and DNA. V and J calls and clone size were set by TCRdb, not the authors. Present in this sample are approximately 1.8 million distinct CDR3 sequences, around 33% of which were seen just once. The leading ten clones occupy about 0.27% of the sample.

Every donor was a healthy Caucasian. The CDR1 and CDR2 encoded by the germline V gene are MDHEN and SYDVKM. The CDR3 measures 14 amino acids from cysteine to phenylalanine. The only DNA kept is the CDR3, 42 bases in frame from the first base. The V end loses 3 bases and the J end loses 7 bases, and a stretch of 13 bases separates them. Of note for this clonotype: Its antigen target is currently unknown. No base qualities exist here, and no much larger clone lies one base off it.

The chain is made from TRBV28 and TRBJ1-5, with no confidently assigned D gene. The sequencing sample was made of cord blood. The TCR originated in a newborn girl in good health. The DNA sequence follows: TGTGCCAGCAGTTTTATAGGGAAGTCGCAGCCCCAGCATTTT. Its translation is CASSFIGKSQPQHF.